Described below is a single TCR beta chain sequence and its context. Its specific antigen is unknown. Nothing much larger sits one base from this clone, and base qualities are not available. Using the deep immunoSEQ assay, TCR CDR3 regions were amplified from genomic DNA by multiplex PCR. Genomic DNA extracted from each cell subset was distributed evenly over all wells of several immunoSEQ 96-well plates, and each plate served as one replicate. For sorted subsets, approximately 210 ng genomic DNA, equal to 25,000 to 35,000 T cell genomes, was loaded into each replicate PCR. Purified libraries were quantified with a Qubit 3.0 fluorometer, sized on a Bioanalyzer 2100, and re-quantified with the KAPA Library Quantification kit. Each immunoSEQ 96-well plate was sequenced on its own single-read 150-cycle Illumina NextSeq 550 flow cell. Under the source paper's analysis protocol: The immunoSEQ output contained only junctional sequences without quality scores, so filtering could not match that applied to full-length reads. To assign V/J genes and CDR3, sequences were annotated against IMGT germline references using PyIR, a Python wrapper for IgBLAST v1.9. Reads were filtered out if the reads had weak V/J assignments (E-value above 1e-6), no CDR3, stop codons, out-of-frame junctions, or ambiguous translated residues. V3J clonotypes were defined by identical inferred V gene, J gene, and CDR3 amino acid sequence. To compute the percentage overlap between repertoires, the number of shared unique clonotypes was divided by the size of the smaller repertoire. RTK rarefaction, the Chao1 estimator, and Recon v2.1 estimates of unobserved clonotypes were used to assess repertoire richness. OLGA was used to compute generation probabilities for all TCRbeta clonotypes that the gDNA method yielded from a handful of donors. TCRdb obtained this table from immuneACCESS and retained in-frame rearrangements with V and J assigned. These tables miss some clones; where compared with another copy, unresolved V genes account for less than half of the shortfall, and the remainder is unexplained. The D gene and trimming were derived from the DNA, and the V and J assignments and clone size from that table. The sample has roughly 500,000 clones on record, 95% to 97% of them singletons. In total, the top ten clones hold roughly 0.06% of the sample.

This entry comes from a study of shared clonotypes between healthy human individuals (TCRdb year 2020). Background for the entire study: The cohort comprised a couple of women and three men aged 18 to 49 years. To increase sequencing depth and limit assay-specific biases, TCR repertoire library preparation and sequencing were carried out by different laboratories using diverse techniques. Per donor, three plates each were used for CD4 naive and CD4 memory, two for CD8 naive, and one for CD8 memory. Leukapheresis yielded between about 0.9 and 8.9 billion PBMCs per donor. To estimate repertoire size and how much clonotype sharing occurs between individuals, the study deeply sequenced the blood TCR repertoires of five healthy adults.

Points the paper makes about the study in general: The small number of donors limited the genetic and exposure-history diversity represented. Pairwise subsampling indicated that sequencing depth was expected to affect the degree of clonotype sharing among donors. Roughly 5% of naive CD4, roughly 3.6% of naive CD8, roughly 2.5% of memory CD4, and about 0.4% of memory CD8 clonotypes were shared across several donors. Clonotypes shared by all four sorted-subset donors showed higher generation probabilities than non-shared clonotypes. Naive subsets generally had larger estimated clonotype richness than memory subsets. Sampling was restricted to blood, and TCR repertoires in tissue are likely to differ from TCR repertoires in blood. Rarefaction of sorted-subset datasets indicated incomplete sequencing despite the large sequencing depth.

The CDR3 contains 14 residues, cysteine and phenylalanine counted. Left in the record is the CDR3 DNA by itself, 42 bases read in frame from the first base. According to the germline V gene (reference sequence), CDR1 reads MNHNY and CDR2 reads SVGAGI. V is shortened by 4 bases, J by 1 base, and the region joining them spans 11 bases. The donors were healthy, HIV-negative adults who had no recently reported acute infections or vaccinations. Every donor was a Caucasian adult residing in Nashville, Tennessee, USA. CD4+ T cells were enriched by magnetic negative selection, after which naive cells were positively selected on CD45RA and the negative fraction was taken as the memory subset. Blood was obtained by leukapheresis, after which PBMCs were separated by Ficoll-Histopaque density gradient centrifugation and cryopreserved in liquid nitrogen vapor phase. Analytical flow cytometry was used to check the purity and quantity of each magnetically sorted T cell population. Genomic DNA was isolated from each sorted fraction and quantified by UV absorbance on a Nanodrop 2000c.

The chain couples TRBV6-6 to TRBJ2-7, with the D gene too uncertain to name. The sequence was collected from a woman in her twenties or thirties in good health. Material: naive CD4+ T cells sorted from blood. This specimen's cell subset or site label, interpreted: CD45RA+ positively selected. The DNA sequence follows: TGTGCCAGCAGTTCCAGTCGGGTTTCCTACGAGCAGTACTTC. This encodes CASSSSRVSYEQYF.